The 27 T cell receptor beta chains presented below share a single source sample, sequenced in a study of cytomegalovirus exposure and HLA in healthy donors. The PCR made use of 60 Vbeta and 13 Jbeta primers. Assay used: immunoSEQ multiplex PCR; TCRdb lists only in-frame clones, some missing. The repertoire holds approximately 81,000 clones, with around 74% as singletons. The sample was PBMCs. The receptors were sampled from a woman aged 45-59 years in good health and CMV-seropositive.

In the case of this clone: Germline and junction disagree at one end, which may indicate a read error. At the DNA level, this CDR3 is encoded by other sequences in the same sample as well. The V gene is TRBV2, the J gene TRBJ2-2; TRBD1 agrees at 8 bases. The length of the CDR3 is 13 residues. Per germline, CDR1 SNHLY and CDR2 FYNNEI. The CDR3 loop reads CASSRTGTGELFF. The CDR3 DNA follows: TGCGCCAGCAGCCGGACAGGGACCGGGGAGCTGTTTTTT.

For this clone: The sample has other DNA sequences that encode this CDR3 too. This rearrangement joins TRBV28 to TRBJ2-5; 8 bases agree with TRBD2. Germline lookup yields CDR1 MDHEN and CDR2 SYDVKM. Losses at the gene ends were 5 bases for V and 5 bases for J; bases not matched to a gene: 4. The CDR3 is 13 residues long. The CDR3 sequence: CASSPGGRETQYF. DNA for the CDR3: TGTGCCAGCAGTCCGGGGGGGAGGGAGACCCAGTACTTC. Using reference TRBV28 and TRBJ2-5 for the parts outside the CDR3, the full variable domain is DVKVTQSSRYLVKRTGEKVFLECVQDMDHENMFWYRQDPGLGLRLIYFSYDVKMKEKGDIPEGYSVSREKKERFSLILESASTNQTSMYLCASSPGGRETQYFGPGTRLLVL.

V and J are TRBV30 and TRBJ1-5; the match to TRBD1 covers 9 bases. The CDR3 consists of 16 residues. The germline CDR1 and CDR2 sequences are GTSNPN and SVGIG (reference sequence). Trimming removed 0 bases from V and 7 bases from J; junction bases left unmatched: 10. DNA of the CDR3: TGTGCCTGGAGTGTACTAGGGGGACAGGGAACCCAGCCCCAGCATTTT. This encodes CAWSVLGGQGTQPQHF.

This clone was seen once. The chain links TRBV28 to TRBJ1-1, with 8 bases lining up with TRBD1. CDR3 length: 15 amino acids. The germline V gene encodes CDR1 MDHEN and CDR2 SYDVKM. After removal of 5 bases from V and 0 bases from J, the junction contained 5 bases not matched to a gene. CDR3 residues: CASSTGGSMNTEAFF. CDR3 bases: TGTGCCAGCAGTACAGGGGGATCGATGAACACTGAAGCTTTCTTT.

The chain couples TRBV10-3 to TRBJ2-2; the D is unclear. V dropped 6 bases and J dropped 5 bases, with 4 bases sitting between them. This CDR3 spans 11 amino acids. Germline V gives CDR1 ENHRY, CDR2 SYGVKD. CDR3 residues: CAIRATGELFF. CDR3 in DNA: TGTGCCATCAGAGCGACCGGGGAGCTGTTTTTT.

The chain is built from TRBV2 and TRBJ2-1; D might be TRBD2 (6 bases). The CDR3 length is 17 residues. V was clipped by 2 bases and J by 4 bases, with 18 bases between them. Germline CDR1 SNHLY, CDR2 FYNNEI. Here the CDR3 DNA reads TGTGCCAGCAGTGAACTCGAGGCGGGATCTTGGTACAATGAGCAGTTCTTC. This translates into CASSELEAGSWYNEQFF. Based on the CDR3 plus reference TRBV2 and TRBJ2-1, the full variable domain is EPEVTQTPSHQVTQMGQEVILRCVPISNHLYFYWYRQILGQKVEFLVSFYNNEISEKSEIFDDQFSVERPDGSNFTLKIRSTKLEDSAMYFCASSELEAGSWYNEQFFGPGTRLTVL.

This clone was recorded a few times. The chain uses TRBV7-8 and TRBJ1-3; D may be TRBD1 (6 bases). Germline lookup yields CDR1 SGHVS and CDR2 FQNEAQ. This CDR3 comprises 16 residues. V was pared by 5 bases and J by 0 bases, with 14 bases between. CDR3 protein: CASSGTNRVSGNTIYF. In nucleotides, the CDR3 is TGTGCCAGCAGCGGCACGAACAGGGTCTCTGGAAACACCATATATTTT. Drawing the rest from reference TRBV7-8 and TRBJ1-3, the complete variable domain is GAGVSQSPRYKVAKRGQDVALRCDPISGHVSLFWYQQALGQGPEFLTYFQNEAQLDKSGLPSDRFFAERPEGSVSTLKIQRTQQEDSAVYLCASSGTNRVSGNTIYFGEGSWLTVV.

The CDR3 DNA reads TGTGCCATCAGTCAGGGGGAAGAGACCCAGTACTTC. As protein: CAISQGEETQYF. The chain employs TRBV10-3 and TRBJ2-5, with 7 positions matching TRBD1. Germline CDR1 is ENHRY and CDR2 is SYGVKD. The CDR3 loop spans 12 amino acids. The ends lost 5 bases at V and 3 bases at J; junction bases unmatched: 0.

The rearrangement joins TRBV6-6 to TRBJ2-7; a possible D gene is TRBD2 (6 bases). The V and J ends lost 2 bases and 3 bases respectively, with 8 bases between them. Germline V gene sequence: CDR1 MNHNY, CDR2 SVGAGI (reference sequence). The CDR3 has 13 amino acids. CDR3 sequence reads: CASSYGGYYEQYF. The CDR3 bases are TGTGCCAGCAGTTACGGGGGGTACTACGAGCAGTACTTC.

The CDR3 nucleotides are TGCGCCAGCAGCCCTCGGACAGGGAATGCGGCTGAAGCTTTCTTT. Protein: CASSPRTGNAAEAFF. The rearrangement links TRBV5-1 to TRBJ1-1, with 8 bases lining up with TRBD1. The CDR3 has 15 residues. The junction had 11 bases not matched to a gene; V was cut back by 4 bases and J by 6 bases. The germline gives CDR1 SGHRS, CDR2 YFSETQ.

V and J are TRBV27 and TRBJ2-7; possible D gene TRBD1, 5 bases. V lost 5 bases and J lost 3, with 17 bases in between. This CDR3 region has 15 residues. Germline CDR1 is MNHEY and CDR2 is SMNVEV (reference sequence). The CDR3 reads CASSPTAGMNYEQYF. The CDR3, as DNA: TGTGCCAGCAGTCCGACGGCAGGGATGAACTACGAGCAGTACTTC.

The V and J genes are TRBV5-6 and TRBJ2-1; 9 bases align to TRBD2. This CDR3 spans 14 amino acids. Trimming cost V 8 bases and J 9 bases; bases outside gene matches: 12. The germline V gene encodes CDR1 SGHDT and CDR2 YYEEEE. In DNA form, the CDR3 reads TGTGCCAGTAAAGCCAGCGGGAGGTTTGGTGAGCAGTTCTTC. Protein product: CASKASGRFGEQFF.

In DNA, the CDR3 is TGTGCCAGTAGTATCAGGGATGGGAATGAAAAACTGTTTTTT. This encodes CASSIRDGNEKLFF. The chain is built from TRBV19 and TRBJ1-4, with D possibly TRBD1 on 5 matching bases. The CDR3 sequence is 14 residues long. Germline-derived CDR1 and CDR2 are LNHDA and SQIVND (reference sequence). Between the trimmed V and J ends, which lost 3 bases and 5 bases, there was a span of 10 bases.

V and J are TRBV28 and TRBJ1-4; possible D gene TRBD1, 6 bases. In germline, CDR1 is MDHEN, CDR2 SYDVKM. This CDR3 is 14 amino acids long. Trimming took off 4 bases at V and 7 bases at J, with 13 bases between the two ends. The CDR3 DNA sequence: TGTGCCAGCAGTTCACGACAGGCAGGTGAAAAACTGTTTTTT. The encoded protein is CASSSRQAGEKLFF.

Regarding this clone: The junction departs from the called germline gene at one end, perhaps through a read error. This sequence joins TRBV6-5 and TRBJ1-5, with 8 nucleotides matching TRBD1. The CDR3 covers 13 residues. From germline, CDR1 is MNHEY and CDR2 SVGAGI. The CDR3 sequence is CAISGQGGQPQHF. Here the CDR3 DNA reads TGTGCCATCAGTGGACAGGGCGGCCAGCCCCAGCATTTT.

This rearrangement joins TRBV15 to TRBJ2-7, with a weak D call TRBD2 (6 bases). The ends were cut back, 1 base at V and 2 bases at J, with 15 bases in the middle. CDR3 length equals 16 residues. Germline loops: CDR1 LNHNV, CDR2 YYDKDF (reference sequence). CDR3 bases: TGTGCCACCAGCAGAGCGGCGGGACGCCGGCCCTACGAGCAGTACTTC. Translation gives CATSRAAGRRPYEQYF.

This CDR3 is CASSHRGSPYEQYF. In nucleotides, the CDR3 is TGTGCCAGCAGTCACAGGGGGTCCCCCTACGAGCAGTACTTC. This chain uses TRBV27 with TRBJ2-7; 8 bases match TRBD1. Losses at the gene ends were 5 bases for V and 2 bases for J; bases not matched to a gene: 5. The CDR3 length is 14 residues. Looked up from germline, CDR1 is MNHEY and CDR2 is SMNVEV (reference sequence).

The chain recombines TRBV6-4 with TRBJ2-2, with 9 bases aligning to TRBD1. J gave up 5 bases and V 6 bases, and 1 base lay outside the gene matches. Germline V CDR1 and CDR2: MRHNA, SNTAGT. This CDR3 contains 13 residues. The CDR3 sequence is CASSGTGTGELFF. The CDR3, as DNA: TGTGCCAGCAGCGGGACAGGGACCGGGGAGCTGTTTTTT.

The chain has TRBV6-5 and TRBJ1-4, with D perhaps matching TRBD1 (5 bases). The germline V gene has CDR1 MNHEY and CDR2 SVGAGI. V was trimmed by 6 bases and J by 1 base, leaving 9 bases between them. The CDR3 has 14 residues. In DNA, the CDR3 is TGTGCCAGCAGGCGAACAGGAACTAATGAAAAACTGTTTTTT. Translating gives CASRRTGTNEKLFF.

V is TRBV28 and J is TRBJ1-1, with D possibly matching TRBD1 (6 bases). The length of the CDR3 is 14 residues. The germline CDR1 and CDR2 sequences are MDHEN and SYDVKM. Trimming took 5 bases from V and 9 from J, leaving 19 bases between them. As DNA, the CDR3 is TGTGCCAGCAGTACAACAGGGATTCCGCCCCAAGCTTTCTTT. This translates into CASSTTGIPPQAFF.

This clone was recorded a few times. This rearrangement joins TRBV5-1 to TRBJ2-1; D is ambiguous. The CDR3 is made up of 14 amino acids. Germline loops: CDR1 SGHRS, CDR2 YFSETQ. Trimming took off 1 base at V and 2 bases at J, with 7 bases between the two ends. The CDR3 sequence: CASSLQAPYNEQFF. Written as DNA, the CDR3 is TGCGCCAGCAGCTTGCAGGCCCCCTACAATGAGCAGTTCTTC.

J is TRBJ2-7 and V is TRBV30; D ambiguous. The CDR3 is made up of 11 amino acids. Trimming stripped 2 bases from V and 3 bases from J, with 5 bases between. The germline V gene encodes CDR1 GTSNPN and CDR2 SVGIG (reference sequence). The CDR3 DNA sequence: TGTGCCTGGAGTACTAACTACGAGCAGTACTTC. As protein: CAWSTNYEQYF.

The J gene is TRBJ2-3, the V gene TRBV9; perhaps TRBD2 as D (5 bases). The length of the CDR3 is 15 residues. The V gene lost 0 bases and the J gene lost 0 bases, with 8 bases spanning the gap. Per germline, CDR1 SGDLS and CDR2 YYNGEE. The CDR3 region has the DNA TGTGCCAGCAGCGTAGGGCAGCGGAGCACAGATACGCAGTATTTT. Its protein product is CASSVGQRSTDTQYF.

V gene TRBV19 combines with J gene TRBJ1-1, with 7 bases aligning to TRBD1. The CDR3 length is 16 residues. Germline CDR1 reads LNHDA; CDR2 reads SQIVND (reference sequence). Trimming cost V 4 bases and J 4 bases; bases outside gene matches: 12. Written as DNA, the CDR3 is TGTGCCAGTAGTAACCCGCAGGGGGTCAAGGGCACTGAAGCTTTCTTT. As protein: CASSNPQGVKGTEAFF.

The chain carries TRBV29-1 and TRBJ2-2; D possibly corresponds to TRBD1 (6 bases). Trimming took 7 bases from V and 1 from J, leaving 10 bases between them. Germline V gives CDR1 SQVTM, CDR2 ANQGSEA. CDR3 length equals 13 residues. Written as DNA, the CDR3 is TGCAGCGCTGGGACACAGAACACCGGGGAGCTGTTTTTT. Its protein is CSAGTQNTGELFF.

The chain uses TRBV5-1 and TRBJ2-5; 9 nucleotides line up with TRBD2. The germline gives CDR1 SGHRS, CDR2 YFSETQ. CDR3 length: 13 residues. V shed 1 base, J shed 7 bases, and the junction held 2 bases outside the gene matches. In nucleotides, the CDR3 is TGCGCCAGCAGCTTGTCGACTAGCGGGACCCAGTACTTC. Translating gives CASSLSTSGTQYF.

V usage is TRBV9 and J usage is TRBJ2-2, with D possibly TRBD2 on 6 matching bases. The CDR3 spans 13 residues. Germline V lookup: CDR1 SGDLS, CDR2 YYNGEE. Between the trimmed V and J ends, which lost 5 bases and 4 bases, there was a span of 9 bases. CDR3 bases: TGTGCCAGCAGGCCTAGCGCCACCGGGGAGCTGTTTTTT. Protein: CASRPSATGELFF.